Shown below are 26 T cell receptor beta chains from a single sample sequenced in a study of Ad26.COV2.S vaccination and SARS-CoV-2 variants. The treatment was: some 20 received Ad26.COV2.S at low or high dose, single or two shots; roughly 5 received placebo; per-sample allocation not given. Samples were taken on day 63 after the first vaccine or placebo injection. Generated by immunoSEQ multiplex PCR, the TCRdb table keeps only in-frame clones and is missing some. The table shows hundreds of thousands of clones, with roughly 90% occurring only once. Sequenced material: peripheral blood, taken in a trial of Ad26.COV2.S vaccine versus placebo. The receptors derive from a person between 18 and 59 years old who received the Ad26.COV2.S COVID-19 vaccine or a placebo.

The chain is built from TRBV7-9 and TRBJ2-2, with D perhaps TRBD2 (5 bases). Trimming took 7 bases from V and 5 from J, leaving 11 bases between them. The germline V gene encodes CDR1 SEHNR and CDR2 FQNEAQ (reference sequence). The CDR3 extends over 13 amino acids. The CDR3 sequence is CASIIPGTGELFF. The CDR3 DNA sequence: TGTGCCAGCATTATCCCGGGGACCGGGGAGCTGTTTTTT.

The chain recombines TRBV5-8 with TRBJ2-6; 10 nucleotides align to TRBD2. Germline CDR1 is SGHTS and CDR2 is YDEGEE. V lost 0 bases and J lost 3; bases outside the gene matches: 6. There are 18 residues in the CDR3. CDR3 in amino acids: CASSLVPAGGVGANVLTF. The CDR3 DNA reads TGTGCCAGCAGCTTGGTCCCAGCGGGAGGGGTTGGGGCCAACGTCCTGACTTTC.

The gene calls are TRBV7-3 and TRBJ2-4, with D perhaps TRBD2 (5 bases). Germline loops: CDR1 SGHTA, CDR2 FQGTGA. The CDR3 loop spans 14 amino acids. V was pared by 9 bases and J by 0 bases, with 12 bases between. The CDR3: CASRENVAKNIQYF. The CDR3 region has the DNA TGTGCCAGTAGGGAGAATGTAGCCAAAAACATTCAGTACTTC.

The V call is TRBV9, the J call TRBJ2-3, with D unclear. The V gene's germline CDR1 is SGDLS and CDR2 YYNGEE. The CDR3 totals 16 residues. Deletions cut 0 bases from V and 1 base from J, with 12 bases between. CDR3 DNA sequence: TGTGCCAGCAGCGTAGGCGCACCCTCGGGCACAGATACGCAGTATTTT. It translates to CASSVGAPSGTDTQYF.

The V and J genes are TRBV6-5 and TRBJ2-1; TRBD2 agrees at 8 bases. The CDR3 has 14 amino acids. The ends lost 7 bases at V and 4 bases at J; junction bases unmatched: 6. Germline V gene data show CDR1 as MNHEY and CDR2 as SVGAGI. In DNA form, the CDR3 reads TGTGCCAGCACCATAGCGGGAACATACAATGAGCAGTTCTTC. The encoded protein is CASTIAGTYNEQFF.

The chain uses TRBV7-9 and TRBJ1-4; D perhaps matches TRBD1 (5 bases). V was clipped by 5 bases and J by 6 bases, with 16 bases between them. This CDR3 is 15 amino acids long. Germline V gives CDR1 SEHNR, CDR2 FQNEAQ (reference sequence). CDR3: CASSRDGALDEKLFF. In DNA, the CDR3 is TGTGCCAGCAGCCGCGACGGGGCGTTAGATGAAAAACTGTTTTTT.

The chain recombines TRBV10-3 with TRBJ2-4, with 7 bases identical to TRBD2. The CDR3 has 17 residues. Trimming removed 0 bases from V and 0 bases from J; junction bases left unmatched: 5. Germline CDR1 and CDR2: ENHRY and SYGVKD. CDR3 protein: CAISESGGVGAKNIQYF. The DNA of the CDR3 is TGTGCCATCAGTGAGTCTGGGGGGGTAGGAGCCAAAAACATTCAGTACTTC.

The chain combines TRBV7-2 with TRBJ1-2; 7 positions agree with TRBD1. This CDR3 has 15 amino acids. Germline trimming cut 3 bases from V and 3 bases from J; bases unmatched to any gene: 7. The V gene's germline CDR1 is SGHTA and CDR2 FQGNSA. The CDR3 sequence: CASSLETGLDYGYTF. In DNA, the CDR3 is TGTGCCAGCAGCTTGGAGACAGGGTTGGACTATGGCTACACCTTC.

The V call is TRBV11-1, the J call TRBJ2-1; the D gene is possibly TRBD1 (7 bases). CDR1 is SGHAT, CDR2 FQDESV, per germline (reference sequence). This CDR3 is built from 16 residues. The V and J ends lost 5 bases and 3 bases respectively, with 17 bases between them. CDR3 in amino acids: CASSHAHRGGYNEQFF. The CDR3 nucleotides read TGTGCCAGCAGCCACGCCCACAGGGGAGGCTACAATGAGCAGTTCTTC. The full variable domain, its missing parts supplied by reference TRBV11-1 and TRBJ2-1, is EAEVAQSPRYKITEKSQAVAFWCDPISGHATLYWYRQILGQGPELLVQFQDESVVDDSQLPKDRFSAERLKGVDSTLKIQPAELGDSAMYLCASSHAHRGGYNEQFFGPGTRLTVL.

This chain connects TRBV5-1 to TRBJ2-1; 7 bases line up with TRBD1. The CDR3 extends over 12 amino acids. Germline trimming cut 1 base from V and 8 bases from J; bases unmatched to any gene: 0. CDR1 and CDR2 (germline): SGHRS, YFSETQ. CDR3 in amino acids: CASSLQGDEQFF. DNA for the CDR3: TGCGCCAGCAGCTTGCAGGGGGATGAGCAGTTCTTC.

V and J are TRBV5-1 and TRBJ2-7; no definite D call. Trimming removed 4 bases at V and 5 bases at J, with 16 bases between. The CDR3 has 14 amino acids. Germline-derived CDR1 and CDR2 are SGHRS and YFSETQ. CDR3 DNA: TGCGCCAGCAGCCCCAGCGCCTTCCCCGACGAGCAGTACTTC. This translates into CASSPSAFPDEQYF. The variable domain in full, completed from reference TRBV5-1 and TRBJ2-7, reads KAGVTQTPRYLIKTRGQQVTLSCSPISGHRSVSWYQQTPGQGLQFLFEYFSETQRNKGNFPGRFSGRQFSNSRSEMNVSTLELGDSALYLCASSPSAFPDEQYFGPGTRLTVT.

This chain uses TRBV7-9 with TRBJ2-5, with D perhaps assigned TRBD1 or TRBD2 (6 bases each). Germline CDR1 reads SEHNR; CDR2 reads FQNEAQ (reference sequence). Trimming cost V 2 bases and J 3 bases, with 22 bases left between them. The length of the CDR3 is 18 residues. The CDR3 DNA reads TGTGCCAGCAGCTTACCAACCCTCTATGGCGGGGACAAAGAGACCCAGTACTTC. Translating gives CASSLPTLYGGDKETQYF.

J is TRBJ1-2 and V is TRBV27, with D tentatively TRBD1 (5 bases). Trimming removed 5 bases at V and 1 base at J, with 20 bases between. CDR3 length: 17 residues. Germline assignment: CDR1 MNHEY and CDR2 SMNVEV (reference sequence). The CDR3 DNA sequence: TGTGCCAGCAGTCGCTCGGGGGGGACTAGTTTTAACTATGGCTACACCTTC. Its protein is CASSRSGGTSFNYGYTF.

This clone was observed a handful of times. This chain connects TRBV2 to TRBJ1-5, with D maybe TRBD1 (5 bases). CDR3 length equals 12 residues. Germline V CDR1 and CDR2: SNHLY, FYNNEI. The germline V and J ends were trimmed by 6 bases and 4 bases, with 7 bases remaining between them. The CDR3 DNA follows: TGTGCCAGCAGAAAGGGGAATCAGCCCCAGCATTTT. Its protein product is CASRKGNQPQHF.

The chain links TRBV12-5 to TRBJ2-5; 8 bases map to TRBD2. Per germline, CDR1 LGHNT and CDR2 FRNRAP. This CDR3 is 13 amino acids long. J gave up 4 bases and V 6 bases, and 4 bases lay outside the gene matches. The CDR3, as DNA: TGTGCTAGTGGGTTTAGCGGGGCAGAGACCCAGTACTTC. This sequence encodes CASGFSGAETQYF.

The CDR3 loop reads CASTLGPDEQYF. CDR3 DNA sequence: TGTGCCAGCACTCTGGGTCCGGACGAGCAGTACTTC. The chain couples TRBV5-5 to TRBJ2-7; D is unclear. Trimming stripped 6 bases from V and 5 bases from J, with 12 bases between. The CDR3 sequence is 12 residues long. The germline V gene encodes CDR1 SGHKS and CDR2 YYEKEE (reference sequence).

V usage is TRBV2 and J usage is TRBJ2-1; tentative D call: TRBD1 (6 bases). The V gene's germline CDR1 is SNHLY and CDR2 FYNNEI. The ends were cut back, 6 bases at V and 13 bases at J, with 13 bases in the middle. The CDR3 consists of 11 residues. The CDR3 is CASSFTGFQFF. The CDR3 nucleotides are TGTGCCAGCAGCTTTACAGGGTTCCAGTTCTTC.

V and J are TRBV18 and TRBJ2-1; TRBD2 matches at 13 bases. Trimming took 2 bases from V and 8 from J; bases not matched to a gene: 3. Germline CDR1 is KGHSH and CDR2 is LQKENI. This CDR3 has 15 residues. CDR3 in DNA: TGTGCCAGCTCACCAGGGACTAGCGGGGAGTATGAGCAGTTCTTC. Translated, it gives CASSPGTSGEYEQFF.

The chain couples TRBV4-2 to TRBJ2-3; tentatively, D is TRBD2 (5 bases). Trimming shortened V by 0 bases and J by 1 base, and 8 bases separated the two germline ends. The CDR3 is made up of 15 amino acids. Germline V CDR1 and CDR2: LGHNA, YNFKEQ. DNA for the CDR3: TGTGCCAGCAGCCAAGACGGGCGGGGCACAGATACGCAGTATTTT. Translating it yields CASSQDGRGTDTQYF.

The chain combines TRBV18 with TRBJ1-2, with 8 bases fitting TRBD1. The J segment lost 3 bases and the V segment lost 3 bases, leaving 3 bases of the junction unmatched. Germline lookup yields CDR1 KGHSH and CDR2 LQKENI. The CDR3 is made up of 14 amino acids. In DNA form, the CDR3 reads TGTGCCAGCTCACCTGGACAGGGAGACTATGGCTACACCTTC. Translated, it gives CASSPGQGDYGYTF.

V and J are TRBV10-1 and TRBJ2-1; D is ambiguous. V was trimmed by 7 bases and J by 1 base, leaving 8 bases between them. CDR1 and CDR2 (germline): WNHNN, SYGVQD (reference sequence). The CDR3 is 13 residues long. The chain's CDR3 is CASNTGSYNEQFF. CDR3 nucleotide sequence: TGCGCCAGCAACACCGGGTCCTACAATGAGCAGTTCTTC.

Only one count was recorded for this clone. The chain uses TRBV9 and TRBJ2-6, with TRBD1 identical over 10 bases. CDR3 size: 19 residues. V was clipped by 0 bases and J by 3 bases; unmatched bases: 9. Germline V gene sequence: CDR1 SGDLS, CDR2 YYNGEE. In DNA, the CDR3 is TGTGCCAGCAGCGTAGCTACGGGACAGGGGACCTTTGGGGCCAACGTCCTGACTTTC. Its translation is CASSVATGQGTFGANVLTF.

CDR3 DNA: TGTGCCAGCACCTCGAGGGCAGGGACTGGCGGGGAGCTGTTTTTT. This sequence encodes CASTSRAGTGGELFF. The chain has TRBV7-2 and TRBJ2-2; D may be TRBD2 (6 bases). The CDR3 covers 15 residues. The V end was cut by 7 bases, the J end by 7 bases, with 19 bases between. The germline V gene has CDR1 SGHTA and CDR2 FQGNSA.

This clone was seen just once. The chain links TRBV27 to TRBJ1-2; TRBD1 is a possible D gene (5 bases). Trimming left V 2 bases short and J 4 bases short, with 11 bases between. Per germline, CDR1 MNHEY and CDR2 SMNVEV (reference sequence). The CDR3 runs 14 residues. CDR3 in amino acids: CASSLRGQPYGYTF. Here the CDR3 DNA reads TGTGCCAGCAGTTTAAGGGGCCAGCCCTATGGCTACACCTTC.

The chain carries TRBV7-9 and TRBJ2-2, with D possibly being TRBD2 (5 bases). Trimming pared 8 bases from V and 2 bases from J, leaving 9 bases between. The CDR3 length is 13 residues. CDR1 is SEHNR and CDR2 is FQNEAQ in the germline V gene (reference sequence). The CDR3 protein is CASARANTGELFF. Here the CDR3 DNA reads TGTGCCAGCGCGCGGGCCAACACCGGGGAGCTGTTTTTT.

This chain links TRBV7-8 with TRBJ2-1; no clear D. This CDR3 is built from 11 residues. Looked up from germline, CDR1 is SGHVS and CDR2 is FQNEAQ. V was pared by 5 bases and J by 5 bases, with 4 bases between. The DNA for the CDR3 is TGTGCCAGCAGCCTCAACAATGAGCAGTTCTTC. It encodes CASSLNNEQFF.